The clone carrying this T cell receptor beta chain was detected many times. The antigen is undetermined. TCRdb processed the reads anew with MiXCR; each CDR3 protein has one entry. Among approximately 910,000 distinct CDR3 sequences listed, around 29% were seen once. This specimen belongs to a study of T cell repertoires in cytomegalovirus infection. For the study at large: Shared public TCR beta signatures pointed to both CMV infection and a matching HLA type. The study's findings and limits: HLA-C-restricted CMV clonotypes gave the most frequent clonotype in two of eight donors.

This CDR3 region has 18 residues. Germline V gene sequence: CDR1 SGHVS, CDR2 FNYEAQ. V was clipped by 5 bases and J by 0 bases; unmatched bases: 10. This material consisted of cultured CD8+ T cells from PBMCs, taken from culture after CMV antigen stimulation. The gene calls are TRBV7-6 and TRBJ2-1; 10 nucleotides line up with TRBD2. This TCR was recovered from a human donor in good health (CMV status not recorded). Some clones in this sample may be carry-over from other donors' samples. DNA of the CDR3: TGTGCCAGCAGCCTCCTATTTAGCGGGGGGAGCTCCTACAATGAGCAGTTCTTC. It codes for CASSLLFSGGSSYNEQFF.